This TCR beta chain comes out of a study of Graves' ophthalmopathy and Graves' hyperthyroidism. Amplifying from RNA transcripts, the study obtained TCR beta CDR3 regions. After a first-round RT-PCR with HTBI primers, a second-round multiplex PCR was run. TCRdb recomputed calls from the multiplex PCR reads with MiXCR, one row per CDR3 protein. The repertoire has 400,000 to 450,000 distinct CDR3 sequences, under 25% of them found once; the top ten carry 2.5% to 3%. Patients were left out if they had other autoimmune diseases, uncontrolled infections, pregnancy or lactation. It was from 9.5 to 10 ml of fresh peripheral blood that the PBMCs came. The sequence came from a woman younger than 35 with stable Graves' hyperthyroidism. The material sequenced was peripheral blood.

The DNA for the CDR3 is TGTGCCAGTAGTATGAGGACAGGGACGGGCGGGGAGCTGTTTTTT. It specifies CASSMRTGTGGELFF. The V call is TRBV19, the J call TRBJ2-2; TRBD1 matches 8 bases. Germline-derived CDR1 and CDR2 are LNHDA and SQIVND (reference sequence). J gave up 7 bases and V 3 bases, and 7 bases lay outside the gene matches. This CDR3 region has 15 residues.